The clone carrying this TCR beta chain was picked up a small number of times. These data come from a study of regulatory T cells in long-lasting Graves disease. Specified time point: newly diagnosed GD, antithyroid drugs for less than 3 months. PBMC-extracted RNA yielded the TCR library. Relying on iRepertoire HTBI primers and Arm-PCR of CDR3 regions, the team built TCR beta libraries. TCRdb ran MiXCR on the multiplex PCR reads and lists one entry per CDR3 protein. The sample lists about 560,000 distinct CDR3 sequences, about 16% occurring once. Separately, the same data were catalogued under a study of T cells in Graves' hyperthyroidism and ophthalmopathy.

The specimen comprised peripheral blood mononuclear cells (PBMCs), sampled at new diagnosis, from a patient treated with antithyroid drugs. This TCR was recovered from a young man with Graves disease.

The CDR3 loop is CASSPMTGTVSHEQYF. The CDR3 region has the DNA TGTGCCAGCTCGCCTATGACAGGGACGGTTAGCCACGAGCAGTACTTC. The chain couples TRBV18 to TRBJ2-7, with 7 bases fitting TRBD1. This CDR3 spans 16 amino acids. V trimming: 6 bases; J trimming: 5 bases; junction bases outside the gene matches: 16. Germline CDR1 KGHSH, CDR2 LQKENI.